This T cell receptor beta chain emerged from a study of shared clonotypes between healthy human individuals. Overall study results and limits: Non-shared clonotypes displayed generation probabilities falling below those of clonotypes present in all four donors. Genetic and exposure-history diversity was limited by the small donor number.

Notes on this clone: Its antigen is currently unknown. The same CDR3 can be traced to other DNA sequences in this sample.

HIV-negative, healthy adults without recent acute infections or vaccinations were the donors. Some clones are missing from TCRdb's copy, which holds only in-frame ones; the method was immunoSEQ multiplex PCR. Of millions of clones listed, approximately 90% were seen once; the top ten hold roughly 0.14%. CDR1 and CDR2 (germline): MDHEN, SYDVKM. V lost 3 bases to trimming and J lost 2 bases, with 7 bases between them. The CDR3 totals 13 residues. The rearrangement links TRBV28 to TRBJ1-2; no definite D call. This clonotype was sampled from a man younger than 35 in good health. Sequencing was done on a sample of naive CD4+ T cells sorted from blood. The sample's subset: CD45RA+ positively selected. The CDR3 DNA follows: TGTGCCAGCAGTTTGCCCGGGAACTATGGCTACACCTTC. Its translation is CASSLPGNYGYTF.